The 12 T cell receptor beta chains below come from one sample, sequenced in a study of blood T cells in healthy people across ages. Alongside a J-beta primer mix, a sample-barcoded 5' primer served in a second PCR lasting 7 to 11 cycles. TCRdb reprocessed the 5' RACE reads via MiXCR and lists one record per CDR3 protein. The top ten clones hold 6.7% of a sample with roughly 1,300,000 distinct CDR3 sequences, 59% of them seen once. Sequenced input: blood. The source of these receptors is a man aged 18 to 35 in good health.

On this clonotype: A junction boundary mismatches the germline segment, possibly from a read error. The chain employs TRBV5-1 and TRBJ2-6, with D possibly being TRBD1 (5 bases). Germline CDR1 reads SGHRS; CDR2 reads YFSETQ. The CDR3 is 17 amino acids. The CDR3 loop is CANSLYRKLSGANVLTF. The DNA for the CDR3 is TGCGCCAACAGCTTATACAGGAAACTATCTGGGGCCAACGTCCTGACTTTC. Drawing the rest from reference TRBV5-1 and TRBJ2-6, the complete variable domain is KAGVTQTPRYLIKTRGQQVTLSCSPISGHRSVSWYQQTPGQGLQFLFEYFSETQRNKGNFPGRFSGRQFSNSRSEMNVSTLELGDSALYLCANSLYRKLSGANVLTFGAGSRLTVL.

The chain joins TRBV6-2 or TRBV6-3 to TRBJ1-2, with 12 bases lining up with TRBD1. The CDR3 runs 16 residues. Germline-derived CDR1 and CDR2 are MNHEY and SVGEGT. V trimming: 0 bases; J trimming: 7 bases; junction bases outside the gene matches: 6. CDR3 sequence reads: CASSYSAGQGAIGYTF. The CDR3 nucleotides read TGTGCCAGCAGTTACTCAGCGGGACAGGGGGCAATTGGCTACACCTTC.

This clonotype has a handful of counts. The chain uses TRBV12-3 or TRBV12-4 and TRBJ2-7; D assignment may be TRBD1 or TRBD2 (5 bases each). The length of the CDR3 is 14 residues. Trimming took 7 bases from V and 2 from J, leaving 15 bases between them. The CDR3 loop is CASTERGTTYEQYF. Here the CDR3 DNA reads TGTGCCAGCACCGAGAGGGGCACAACCTACGAGCAGTACTTC.

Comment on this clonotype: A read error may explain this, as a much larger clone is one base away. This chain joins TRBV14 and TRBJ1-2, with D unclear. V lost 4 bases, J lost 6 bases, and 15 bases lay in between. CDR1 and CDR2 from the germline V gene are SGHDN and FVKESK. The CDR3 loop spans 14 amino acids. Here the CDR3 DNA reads TGTGCCAGCAGCCCAAAGATATCAGAGGATGGCTACACCTTC. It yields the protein CASSPKISEDGYTF.

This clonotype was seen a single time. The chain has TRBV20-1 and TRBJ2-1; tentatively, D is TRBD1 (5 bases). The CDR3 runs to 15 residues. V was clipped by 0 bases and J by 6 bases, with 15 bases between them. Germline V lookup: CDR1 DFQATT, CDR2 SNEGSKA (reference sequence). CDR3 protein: CSARDLGAVGNEQFF. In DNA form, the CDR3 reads TGCAGTGCTAGAGATTTAGGGGCGGTGGGCAATGAGCAGTTCTTC.

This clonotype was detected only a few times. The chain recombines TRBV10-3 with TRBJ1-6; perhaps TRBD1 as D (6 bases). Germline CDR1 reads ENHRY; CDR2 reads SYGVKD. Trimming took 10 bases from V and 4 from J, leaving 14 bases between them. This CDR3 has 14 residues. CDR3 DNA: TGTGCCACCTCAGGGGAGAAGTATAATTCACCCCTCCACTTT. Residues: CATSGEKYNSPLHF.

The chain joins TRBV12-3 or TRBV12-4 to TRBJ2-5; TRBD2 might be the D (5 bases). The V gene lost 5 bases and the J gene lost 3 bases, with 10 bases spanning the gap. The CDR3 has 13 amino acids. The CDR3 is CASSLHGEETQYF. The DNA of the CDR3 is TGTGCCAGCAGTCTCCACGGGGAAGAGACCCAGTACTTC.

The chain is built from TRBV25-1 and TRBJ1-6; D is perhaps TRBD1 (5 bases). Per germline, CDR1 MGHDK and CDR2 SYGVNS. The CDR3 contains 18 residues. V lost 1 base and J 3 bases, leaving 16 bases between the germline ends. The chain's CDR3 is CASSESAGQGRYNSPLHF. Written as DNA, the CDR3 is TGTGCCAGCAGTGAATCAGCGGGTCAGGGTCGCTATAATTCACCCCTCCACTTT.

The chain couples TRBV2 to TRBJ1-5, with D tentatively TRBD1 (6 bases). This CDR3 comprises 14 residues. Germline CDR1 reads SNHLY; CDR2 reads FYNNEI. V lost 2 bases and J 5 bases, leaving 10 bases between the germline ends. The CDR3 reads CASSEWGADQPQHF. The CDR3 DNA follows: TGTGCCAGCAGTGAATGGGGGGCAGATCAGCCCCAGCATTTT. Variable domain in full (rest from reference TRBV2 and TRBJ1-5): EPEVTQTPSHQVTQMGQEVILRCVPISNHLYFYWYRQILGQKVEFLVSFYNNEISEKSEIFDDQFSVERPDGSNFTLKIRSTKLEDSAMYFCASSEWGADQPQHFGDGTRLSIL.

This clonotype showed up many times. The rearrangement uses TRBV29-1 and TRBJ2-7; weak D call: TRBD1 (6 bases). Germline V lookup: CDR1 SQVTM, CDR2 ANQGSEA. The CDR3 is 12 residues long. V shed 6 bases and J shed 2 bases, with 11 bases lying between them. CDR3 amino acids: CSVGGQTYEQYF. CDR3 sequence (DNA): TGCAGCGTCGGAGGACAGACCTACGAGCAGTACTTC.

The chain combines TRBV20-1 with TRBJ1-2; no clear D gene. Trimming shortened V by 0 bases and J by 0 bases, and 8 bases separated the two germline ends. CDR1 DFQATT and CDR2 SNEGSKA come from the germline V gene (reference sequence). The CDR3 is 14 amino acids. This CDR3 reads CSARDTEANYGYTF. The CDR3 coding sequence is TGCAGTGCTAGAGATACAGAAGCTAACTATGGCTACACCTTC.

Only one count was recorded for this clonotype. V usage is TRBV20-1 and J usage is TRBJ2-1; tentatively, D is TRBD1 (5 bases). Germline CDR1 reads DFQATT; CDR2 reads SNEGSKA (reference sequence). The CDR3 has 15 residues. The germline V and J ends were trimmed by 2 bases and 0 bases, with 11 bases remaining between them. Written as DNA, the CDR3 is TGCAGTGCTAGATTAGGGGTGAGCTCCTACAATGAGCAGTTCTTC. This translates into CSARLGVSSYNEQFF.